This TCR beta chain came from a study of blood T cell repertoires in COVID-19. Methods used by the authors: Reference gene primer amplification gave nucleated cell count estimates. The table came from immunoSEQ multiplex PCR; TCRdb's copy has only in-frame clones and leaves some out. V and J calls and clone size follow that table, whereas D and trimming were derived from the DNA. The sample contains under 400,000 clones, 88% of which appear only once. This clone was seen more than once but under ten times. The junction had 8 bases not matched to a gene; V was cut back by 4 bases and J by 4 bases. The CDR3 runs 15 residues. Germline V CDR1 and CDR2: MNHEY, SVGEGT.

J is TRBJ2-3 and V is TRBV6-2 or TRBV6-3; TRBD1 matches at 7 bases. The TCR originated in a woman in her thirties with COVID-19, enrolled during active disease. The sample taken for sequencing was peripheral blood. In DNA, the CDR3 is TGTGCCAGCAGTTTCGGACAGGTTAGGCCAGATACGCAGTATTTT. It yields the protein CASSFGQVRPDTQYF.